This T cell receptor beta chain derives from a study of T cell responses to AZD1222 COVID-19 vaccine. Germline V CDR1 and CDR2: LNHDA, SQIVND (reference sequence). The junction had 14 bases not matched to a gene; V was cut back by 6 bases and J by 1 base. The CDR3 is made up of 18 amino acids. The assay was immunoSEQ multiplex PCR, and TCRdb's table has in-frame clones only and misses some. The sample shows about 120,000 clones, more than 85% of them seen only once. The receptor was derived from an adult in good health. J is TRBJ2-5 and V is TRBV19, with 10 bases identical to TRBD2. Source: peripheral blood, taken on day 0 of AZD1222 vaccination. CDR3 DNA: TGTGCCAGTAGCCCGAATGGGCGACTAGCGGGCGCCCAAGAGACCCAGTACTTC. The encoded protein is CASSPNGRLAGAQETQYF.